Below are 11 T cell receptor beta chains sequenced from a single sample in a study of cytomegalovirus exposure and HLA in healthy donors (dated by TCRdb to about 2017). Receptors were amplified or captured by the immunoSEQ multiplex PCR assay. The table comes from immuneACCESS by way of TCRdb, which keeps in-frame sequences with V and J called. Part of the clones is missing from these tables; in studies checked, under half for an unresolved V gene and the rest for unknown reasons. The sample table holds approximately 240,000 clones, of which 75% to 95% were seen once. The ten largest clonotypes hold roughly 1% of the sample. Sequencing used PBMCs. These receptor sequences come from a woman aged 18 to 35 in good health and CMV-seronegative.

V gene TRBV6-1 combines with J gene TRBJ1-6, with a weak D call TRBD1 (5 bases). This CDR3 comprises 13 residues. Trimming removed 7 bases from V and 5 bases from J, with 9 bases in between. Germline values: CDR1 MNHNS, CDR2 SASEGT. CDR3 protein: CASMRRDNSPLHF. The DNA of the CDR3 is TGTGCCAGCATGCGCAGGGATAATTCACCCCTCCACTTT.

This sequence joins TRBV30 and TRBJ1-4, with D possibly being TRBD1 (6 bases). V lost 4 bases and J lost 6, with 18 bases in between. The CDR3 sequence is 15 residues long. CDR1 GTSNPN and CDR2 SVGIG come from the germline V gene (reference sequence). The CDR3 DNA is TGTGCCTGGAACTCGAAAACAGGGTTATATGAAAAACTGTTTTTT. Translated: CAWNSKTGLYEKLFF.

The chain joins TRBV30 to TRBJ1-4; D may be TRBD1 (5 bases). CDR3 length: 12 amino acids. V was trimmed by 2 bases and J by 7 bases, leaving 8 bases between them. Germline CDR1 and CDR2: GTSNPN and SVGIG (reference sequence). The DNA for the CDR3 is TGTGCCTGGAGTCCCGGGGGTGAAAAACTGTTTTTT. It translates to CAWSPGGEKLFF.

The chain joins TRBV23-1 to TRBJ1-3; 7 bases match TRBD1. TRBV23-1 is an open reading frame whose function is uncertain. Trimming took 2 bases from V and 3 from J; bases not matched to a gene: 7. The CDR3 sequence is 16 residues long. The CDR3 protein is CASSQRHRGSGNTIYF. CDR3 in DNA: TGCGCCAGCAGTCAAAGGCACAGGGGTAGTGGAAACACCATATATTTT.

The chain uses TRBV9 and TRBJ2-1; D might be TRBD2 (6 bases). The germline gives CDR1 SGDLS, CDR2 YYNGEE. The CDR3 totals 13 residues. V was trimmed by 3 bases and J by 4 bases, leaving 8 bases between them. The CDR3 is CASSGGIYNEQFF. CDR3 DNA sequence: TGTGCCAGCAGCGGCGGGATTTACAATGAGCAGTTCTTC.

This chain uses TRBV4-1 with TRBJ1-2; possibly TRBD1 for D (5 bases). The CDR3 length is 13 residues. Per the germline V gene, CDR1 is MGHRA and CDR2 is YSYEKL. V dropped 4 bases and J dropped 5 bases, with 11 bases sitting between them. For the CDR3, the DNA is TGCGCCAGCAGCCGGCCCGGACATTATGGCTACACCTTC. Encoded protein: CASSRPGHYGYTF.

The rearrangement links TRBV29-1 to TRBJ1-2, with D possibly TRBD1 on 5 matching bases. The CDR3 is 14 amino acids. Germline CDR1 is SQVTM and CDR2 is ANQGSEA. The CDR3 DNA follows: TGCAGTCCTGCATGGGGCGGATACCATTATGGCTACACCTTC. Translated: CSPAWGGYHYGYTF.

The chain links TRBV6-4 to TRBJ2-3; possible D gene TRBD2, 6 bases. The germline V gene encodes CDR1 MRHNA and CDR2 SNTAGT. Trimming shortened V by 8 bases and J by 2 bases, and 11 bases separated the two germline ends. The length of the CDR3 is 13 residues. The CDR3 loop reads CASSTGDTDTQYF. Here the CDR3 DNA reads TGTGCCAGCTCCACGGGAGACACAGATACGCAGTATTTT.

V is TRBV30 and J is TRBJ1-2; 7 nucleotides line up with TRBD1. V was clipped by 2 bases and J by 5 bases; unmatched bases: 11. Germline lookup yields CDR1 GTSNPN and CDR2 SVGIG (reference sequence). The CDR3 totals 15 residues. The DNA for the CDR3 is TGTGCCTGGAGTCCCGGGACAGCCCCCTCTTATGGCTACACCTTC. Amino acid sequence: CAWSPGTAPSYGYTF.

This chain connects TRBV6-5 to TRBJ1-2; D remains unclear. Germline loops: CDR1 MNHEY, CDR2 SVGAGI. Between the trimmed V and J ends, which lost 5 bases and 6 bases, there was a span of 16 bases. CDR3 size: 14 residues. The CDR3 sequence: CASSRSPYPHGYTF. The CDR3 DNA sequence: TGTGCCAGCAGTCGAAGCCCATATCCACATGGCTACACCTTC.

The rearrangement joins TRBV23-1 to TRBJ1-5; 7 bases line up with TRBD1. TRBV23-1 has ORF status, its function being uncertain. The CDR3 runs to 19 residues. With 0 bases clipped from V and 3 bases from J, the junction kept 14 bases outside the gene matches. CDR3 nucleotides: TGCGCCAGCAGTCAATCGCGACAGGGCTTTTTCTCGGACAATCAGCCCCAGCATTTT. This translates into CASSQSRQGFFSDNQPQHF.